These 6 T cell receptor beta chains were all obtained from the same sample, sequenced in a study of OX40 agonist ivuxolimab in advanced cancers. Profiled with immunoSEQ multiplex PCR; TCRdb holds only in-frame clones, not every one. In the table there are about 40,000 clones, about 91% of which are singletons. Sequences were derived from CD4+ or CD8+ T cells sorted from blood, sampled in a trial of the OX40 agonist ivuxolimab. Source of these receptors: an adult with an advanced solid tumor such as melanoma, head and neck, liver or kidney cancer.

The chain recombines TRBV28 with TRBJ2-5; weak D call: TRBD2 (5 bases). V lost 2 bases, J lost 4 bases, and 14 bases lay in between. Germline V gene data show CDR1 as MDHEN and CDR2 as SYDVKM. The CDR3 length is 15 residues. In DNA form, the CDR3 reads TGTGCCAGCAGTTTAAGTGAGGGTGTGGGAGAGACCCAGTACTTC. Amino acid sequence: CASSLSEGVGETQYF.

This clone was observed a handful of times. The V gene is TRBV9, the J gene TRBJ2-2; 9 bases are shared with TRBD2. Germline trimming cut 6 bases from V and 7 bases from J; bases unmatched to any gene: 7. There are 14 residues in the CDR3. Germline V gene data show CDR1 as SGDLS and CDR2 as YYNGEE. The CDR3 DNA reads TGTGCCAGCACGACCGGGACTAGCTTCGGGGAGCTGTTTTTT. Protein sequence: CASTTGTSFGELFF.

This clone was seen just once. The chain employs TRBV27 and TRBJ1-1, with D perhaps TRBD1 (5 bases). Germline CDR1 is MNHEY and CDR2 is SMNVEV (reference sequence). The CDR3 is 14 residues long. Trimming pared 2 bases from V and 7 bases from J, leaving 14 bases between. This CDR3 reads CASSLSGGGFEAFF. The CDR3 DNA reads TGTGCCAGCAGTTTAAGTGGGGGAGGCTTTGAAGCTTTCTTT.

J is TRBJ2-3 and V is TRBV4-1; D may be TRBD1 (6 bases). The germline V gene encodes CDR1 MGHRA and CDR2 YSYEKL. CDR3 size: 16 residues. V was clipped by 0 bases and J by 5 bases, with 15 bases between them. DNA for the CDR3: TGCGCCAGCAGCCAAGATACAGGGTGGAGTGAAGATACGCAGTATTTT. Protein sequence: CASSQDTGWSEDTQYF.

CDR3 nucleotide sequence: TGTGCCAGCAGCCGGGGGGATAGCGGGAGTTACGAGCAGTACTTC. Amino acid sequence: CASSRGDSGSYEQYF. This chain connects TRBV7-9 to TRBJ2-7; 9 positions agree with TRBD2. The CDR3 extends over 15 amino acids. Germline V gene data show CDR1 as SEHNR and CDR2 as FQNEAQ (reference sequence). V was clipped by 5 bases and J by 4 bases; unmatched bases: 9.

The rearrangement joins TRBV19 to TRBJ2-7; a possible D gene is TRBD2 (5 bases). The germline V and J ends were trimmed by 1 base and 1 base, with 14 bases remaining between them. The CDR3 loop spans 16 amino acids. Per germline, CDR1 LNHDA and CDR2 SQIVND (reference sequence). For the CDR3, the DNA is TGTGCCAGTAGTATAGGACGACTGGCGGGTTCCTACGAGCAGTACTTC. Protein sequence: CASSIGRLAGSYEQYF.